The rows below give T cell receptor beta chains drawn from one sample of a study of beta chain features in type 1 diabetes. The protocol was immunoSEQ multiplex PCR, while the TCRdb copy is restricted to in-frame clones and leaves out a portion. The sample holds hundreds of thousands of clones, around 16% seen once. The specimen was naive CD4+ T cells from blood. These receptors were collected from a man aged 18-30 years in good health. The conserved cysteine and the conserved F or W are not part of the CDR3 here. The D gene is left open where the match is weak. Clone size, where shown, is once, few, many, or a class for clones that have expanded.

v_call clone_size d_call cdr3_aa
TRBV28 . . ASSLLQAPEAF
TRBV18 . . ASSPDSRTDTQY
TRBV18 . . ASSPRDSGNTIY
TRBV7-2 . . ASSLALTGQGEQY
TRBV4-3 few . ASSQEMGGAGSDTQY
TRBV25-1 . TRBD2 ASRERTSSETQY
TRBV5-4 few . ASSPGANQETQY
TRBV4-1 few . ASSPWKGGSSYEQY
TRBV14 many TRBD1 ASSQGGDRFTYNEQF
TRBV18 . . ATHEDVWNYEQY
TRBV7-3 few . ASSLIGSGELF
TRBV9 . . ASSVALRANTGELF
TRBV4-1 few . ASSQPGPVLT
TRBV18 . . ASSPRGIDNSPLH
TRBV29-1 . TRBD1 SVWSGTGNLD
TRBV7-2 few . ASSPRGVTNQPQH
TRBV7-2 few . ASSLAGGKGEQF
TRBV4-1 . . ASSLTPGEKLF
TRBV4-2 . . ASSPGGLAVSYEQY